This TCR beta chain was sequenced during a study of cytomegalovirus exposure and HLA in healthy donors. Comments on this clone: Its antigen remains unknown.

Amplification used 60 Vbeta primers and 13 Jbeta primers. The assay was immunoSEQ multiplex PCR, and TCRdb's table has in-frame clones only and misses some. The profile shows about 200,000 clones, approximately 80% of them singletons. Study-level points and caveats: In a later analysis, specific HLA alleles were associated with 15,000 or so TCR beta sequences at a 0.05 false discovery rate. As immune exposure information, only CMV serostatus was available.

V gave up 0 bases and J gave up 2 bases, with 11 bases separating them. There are 15 residues in the CDR3. Germline values: CDR1 ENHRY, CDR2 SYGVKD. Input material: PBMCs. The source is a man in his forties or fifties in good health and CMV-seropositive. The chain combines TRBV10-3 with TRBJ2-7; D unresolved. The CDR3 nucleotides read TGTGCCATCAGTGAGTCAACAGAAAGCCCCTACGAGCAGTACTTC. Its translation is CAISESTESPYEQYF.